This T cell receptor beta chain derives from a study of regulatory T cells in long-lasting Graves disease (dated by TCRdb to the early 2020s). For the study in its entirety: Newly diagnosed Graves' disease patients had taken antithyroid drugs for less than 3 months. This study used TCR sequencing and RNA sequencing of peripheral blood to compare persistent Graves' disease patients against newly diagnosed Graves' disease patients. The study took place in China and was registered as a clinical trial. A total of 35 or so samples were covered by TCR sequencing, comprising around 13 persistent and approximately 20 newly diagnosed Graves' disease patients. What the work shows at the level of the full study, not this receptor alone: Because the primary lesion, thyroid tissue, could not be accessed, the study looked at peripheral blood alone. As a limitation, the authors acknowledged that the small sample size may reduce accuracy. Patients with persistent disease shared more public clonotypes (about 2,700) than newly diagnosed patients did (around 1,000). Compared with newly diagnosed patients, patients with persistent Graves' disease had lower TCR Shannon entropy and fewer highly expanded clones, which suggests clonal expansion. Only the TCR beta chain was sequenced and analyzed.

As concerns this clonotype: Its antigen specificity is not known. The sample holds no much larger clone one base away, and base qualities are not on file.

Libraries were constructed by multiplex PCR. Instrument on record: Illumina HiSeq 4000. CDR3 regions were amplified by Arm-PCR with iRepertoire HTBI primers to construct TCR beta libraries. Before sequencing, the PCR products underwent gel purification. The paper's data handling went like this. Across samples, 62 TRBV and roughly 13 TRBJ segments were identified and used for gene usage analysis of CDR3 amino acid clonotypes. Filtered high-quality paired reads were merged into contigs using COPE and FqMerger. Contigs were aligned with BLAST to IMGT TRBV, TRBD and TRBJ reference genes, and CDR3 was defined per IMGT. Clonotypes above 0.1% frequency were classified as highly expanded clones. Shannon entropy served as the measure of repertoire diversity, while the Gini coefficient captured V-J evenness. Public clonotypes were defined as clonotypes shared by more than one individual. The public reads were quality trimmed at Q25 with fastp and then assembled into clones with MiXCR by TCRdb, keeping productive beta chains. All rows with the same CDR3 protein become a single entry with the most common DNA and genes. The V and J calls, along with clone size, are taken from TCRdb and not from the paper's own processing. The sample yields 440,000 or so distinct CDR3 sequences; more than 12% were counted once. Over 15% of the sample belongs to the ten largest clones.

Sample time point, as interpreted from the label and publication: newly diagnosed GD, antithyroid drugs for less than 3 months. RNA was extracted from PBMCs in TRIzol for both TCR sequencing and RNA sequencing. The diagnosis of Graves' disease followed American Thyroid Association guidelines. The patients came from an endocrinology department in Xi'an, China. Each patient gave about 9.1 milliliters of peripheral blood, collected in an EDTA anticoagulant tube. PBMCs were isolated by Ficoll Paque Plus density gradient separation without further T cell sorting. RNA quality was checked with an Agilent 2100 Bioanalyzer and agarose gel, and concentration with a NanoDrop 2000. The sample was also linked to a second study, of T cells in Graves' hyperthyroidism and ophthalmopathy. That second publication adds: A patient counted as having stable Graves' hyperthyroidism if no progression to ophthalmopathy occurred over 18 months of follow-up. Hyperthyroidism patients were newly diagnosed, had a disease duration of under 2 months, and were aged 18 to 65 years. Patients with uncontrolled infections, other autoimmune diseases, pregnancy or lactation were excluded. Diagnoses were based on clinical symptoms, serum thyroxine and TRAb, thyroid ultrasound and orbital computed tomography. The first round of RT-PCR for the TCR CDR3 was performed with the HTBI primer set and the Qiagen OneStep RT-PCR kit. Blood samples also contained most of the expanded thyroid clonotypes (frequency above 0.001), which suggests that blood repertoires may reflect thyroid immune responses. Ophthalmopathy was separated from stable hyperthyroidism by a 13 V-J signature model, with over 85% sensitivity and about 81% specificity obtained in cross-validation and 80%/75% obtained in testing. In validation, the model predicted progression to ophthalmopathy with approximately 70% sensitivity and 72.22% specificity, a median of about 6 months before onset. A discovery cohort of roughly 100 patients, approximately 45 with Graves' ophthalmopathy and approximately 60 with stable Graves' hyperthyroidism, was used to find distinguishing TCR V-J signatures. Prospective prediction of ophthalmopathy was tested in an independent validation cohort of 18 to 20 hyperthyroidism patients and 17 patients who later progressed to ophthalmopathy. For training and testing, the roughly 97 patients in the discovery cohort were randomly divided in a 7:3 ratio. In more than five Graves' hyperthyroidism patients, the study also compared T-cell repertoires from thyroid tissue with T-cell repertoires from blood. Once sampling was done, hyperthyroidism patients were given methimazole at a starting dose of 30 mg daily, whereas ophthalmopathy patients were given high-dose intravenous methylprednisolone. Libraries were constructed in a second round of multiplex PCR, after which size selection and purification were performed. The libraries were sequenced on an Illumina HiSeq2000 using paired-end 100 bp reads. SOAPnuke was used to process the raw data, with reads discarded if the reads contained adapters or uncalled bases, had a mean Phred below 15, or lacked an exact constant-primer or identifier match. COPE v1.2.5 was used to merge the high-quality paired reads, and each unique nucleotide sequence was defined as a clonotype. MiTCR v1.1 was used to align the clonotypes against IMGT TRBV, TRBD and TRBJ reference segments. Only V-J combinations with frequency above 0.0001, covering 99% to 99.2% of repertoires, were analysed. A TCS score was defined as the ratio between F50 (clonal expansion) and ExV (chaos), using BLOSUM62-based TCRdist between CDR3 peptides within each V-J. Welch's t-statistics and random forest reduced around 520 V-J features to about 12, which were used in a naive Bayes classifier (R e1071). No statistical method was used to fix the sample size in advance, and group allocation was not hidden from the investigators. TCR Vbeta CDR3 sequencing of around 130 peripheral blood samples (over 40 ophthalmopathy, 70 to 85 hyperthyroidism and approximately 17 progressor patients) is reported in the paper.

The sequence was collected from a woman aged 25 to 39 with Graves disease. Donor details come from another sample of the same person, matched by shared clones. The sequencing here drew on peripheral blood mononuclear cells (PBMCs), taken at new diagnosis, from a patient treated with antithyroid drugs.

The CDR3 corresponds to CASSSDWSTRRHF. The base sequence is TGTGCCAGTAGCAGCGACTGGTCGACCCGCCGGCATTTT. The rearranged segments are TRBV19 and TRBJ1-5; the D gene assignment is ambiguous. CDR3 length: 13 amino acids, cysteine to phenylalanine. The sequence is cut down to CDR3 DNA, 39 bases in frame from base 1. The germline V gene (reference sequence) gives CDR1 as LNHDA and CDR2 as SQIVND. The trim is 6 bases for V and 15 bases for J, with a gap of 21 bases between the germline ends.